The present TCR beta chain was sequenced within a study of T-cell reconstitution after alpha-beta-depleted transplantation in children. General study findings and limits: Reportedly, only several hundred clones from non-depleted graft cells drove alpha-beta T-cell counts at about two months.

Unique molecular identifiers were used in preparing the TCRbeta library. One entry per CDR3 protein results from TCRdb running MiXCR on the PCR reads. The table shows under 850,000 distinct CDR3 sequences, with around 13% occurring only once. This clonotype has just a few counts. Its cognate antigen is unknown. The CDR3 extends over 16 amino acids. Germline V CDR1 and CDR2: SSHAT, FNYEAQ (reference sequence). Trimming at V came to 5 bases and at J to 5 bases, leaving 8 bases not matched to a gene. This clonotype was sampled from a girl aged 2 to 10 with congenital amegakaryocytic thrombocytopenia, due to receive a stem cell transplant. The sequencing here drew on PBMCs, taken before TCRalphabeta/CD19-depleted stem cell transplant. The chain is built from TRBV7-7 and TRBJ2-2; 10 bases line up with TRBD2. DNA for the CDR3: TGTGCCAGCAGCATCCAACCGGGACTAGCGACCGGGGAGCTGTTTTTT. Its protein product is CASSIQPGLATGELFF. The full variable domain, with the rest looked up from reference TRBV7-7 and TRBJ2-2, is GAGVSQSPRYKVTKRGQDVTLRCDPISSHATLYWYQQALGQGPEFLTYFNYEAQPDKSGLPSDRFSAERPEGSISTLTIQRTEQRDSAMYRCASSIQPGLATGELFFGEGSRLTVL.